Presented here are 30 T cell receptor beta chains from one specimen sequenced in a study of T cells after yellow fever vaccination. TCRdb ran MiXCR on the 5' RACE reads and lists one entry per CDR3 protein. Among 300,000 to 350,000 distinct CDR3 sequences listed, about 4.5% were seen once. Sample: PBMCs, taken 15 days after the yellow fever booster vaccination. Receptors were obtained from a man aged 18 to 30 who received the YFV17D yellow fever vaccine.

This clonotype appeared many times. The chain uses TRBV6-5 and TRBJ2-5; TRBD2 matches 15 bases. The CDR3 is made up of 22 amino acids. Germline V CDR1 and CDR2: MNHEY, SVGAGI. V dropped 4 bases and J dropped 0; count of bases not matched to a gene: 18. The CDR3 loop reads CASSSPHPGLAGGSGDQETQYF. In DNA form, the CDR3 reads TGTGCCAGCAGTTCCCCCCACCCGGGACTAGCGGGGGGATCCGGCGACCAAGAGACCCAGTACTTC.

This clonotype has more than one count but fewer than ten. V usage is TRBV6-6 and J usage is TRBJ2-4; 7 bases fit TRBD2. The germline gives CDR1 MNHNY, CDR2 SVGAGI (reference sequence). This CDR3 is 18 amino acids long. The junction had 10 bases not matched to a gene; V was cut back by 0 bases and J by 2 bases. CDR3 bases: TGTGCCAGCAGTTACTCCACGGGGGGACTCGAGCCCAAAAACATTCAGTACTTC. Protein product: CASSYSTGGLEPKNIQYF.

This sequence joins TRBV12-3 or TRBV12-4 and TRBJ2-7; 7 bases agree with TRBD1. The CDR3 has 16 amino acids. V lost 1 base to trimming and J lost 5 bases; unmatched junction nucleotides: 11. CDR3 coding DNA: TGTGCCAGCAGTTTAGGCCAGGGGGAACTTCTCCACGAGCAGTACTTC. Translating it yields CASSLGQGELLHEQYF.

Ten or more counts support this clonotype. The chain links TRBV11-2 to TRBJ2-1, with D unresolved. CDR1 and CDR2 from the germline V gene are SGHAT and FQNNGV. The CDR3 has 13 amino acids. Trimming took 7 bases from V and 8 from J, leaving 15 bases between them. In nucleotides, the CDR3 is TGTGCCAGCACCGCTCGCCCAGACCATGAGCAGTTCTTC. Amino acid sequence: CASTARPDHEQFF.

This clonotype was found many times. This chain links TRBV7-2 with TRBJ1-3; 7 bases map to TRBD1. The CDR3 length is 15 residues. Looked up from germline, CDR1 is SGHTA and CDR2 is FQGNSA. V dropped 5 bases and J dropped 2; count of bases not matched to a gene: 6. As DNA, the CDR3 is TGTGCCAGCAGCCTCTCCGGGACAGCTGGAAACACCATATATTTT. It translates to CASSLSGTAGNTIYF.

This clonotype was detected ten times or more. V gene TRBV4-1 combines with J gene TRBJ1-5; TRBD1 agrees at 7 bases. The ends lost 5 bases at V and 5 bases at J; junction bases unmatched: 6. Germline values: CDR1 MGHRA, CDR2 YSYEKL. This CDR3 comprises 14 residues. As DNA, the CDR3 is TGCGCCAGCAGCGTAATCGGGACAGATCAGCCCCAGCATTTT. Protein sequence: CASSVIGTDQPQHF.

This chain joins TRBV30 and TRBJ2-7; D remains unclear. The CDR3 has 13 amino acids. Trimming took 5 bases from V and 0 from J, leaving 11 bases between them. Germline CDR1 is GTSNPN and CDR2 is SVGIG (reference sequence). The CDR3 coding sequence is TGTGCCTGGGGGCGAGGAAGCTCCTACGAGCAGTACTTC. It yields the protein CAWGRGSSYEQYF.

This clonotype was seen ten or more times. The chain uses TRBV6-5 and TRBJ2-2; D tentatively fits TRBD1 or TRBD2 (5 bases each). The length of the CDR3 is 13 residues. The ends were cut back, 6 bases at V and 4 bases at J, with 9 bases in the middle. CDR1 MNHEY and CDR2 SVGAGI come from the germline V gene. The CDR3 nucleotides are TGTGCCAGCAGGATGGGGGTCACCGGGGAGCTGTTTTTT. As protein: CASRMGVTGELFF.

This clonotype was found many times. J is TRBJ1-2 and V is TRBV12-3 or TRBV12-4; D is possibly TRBD1 (6 bases). The CDR3 is 14 amino acids. V was shortened by 3 bases and J by 5 bases, with 13 bases between the two germline ends. In nucleotides, the CDR3 is TGTGCCAGCAGTTTTACATTGAGGGGGTATGGCTACACCTTC. It yields the protein CASSFTLRGYGYTF.

This clonotype appeared a few times. This chain uses TRBV25-1 with TRBJ1-5, with TRBD1 as a possible D gene (6 bases). This CDR3 contains 15 residues. The V and J ends lost 4 bases and 5 bases respectively, with 15 bases between them. CDR1 is MGHDK, CDR2 SYGVNS, per germline. CDR3 residues: CASSGTWAGDQPQHF. In nucleotides, the CDR3 is TGTGCCAGCAGTGGGACATGGGCAGGGGATCAGCCCCAGCATTTT.

In this sample, this clonotype turned up many times. The V and J genes are TRBV7-2 and TRBJ1-1; D is possibly TRBD1 (5 bases). V was pared by 5 bases and J by 8 bases, with 15 bases between. Germline-derived CDR1 and CDR2 are SGHTA and FQGNSA. This CDR3 has 13 amino acids. The CDR3 is CASSPGTDREAFF. The CDR3 coding sequence is TGTGCCAGCAGCCCGGGGACGGATAGAGAAGCTTTCTTT.

The rearrangement uses TRBV7-8 and TRBJ2-2, with a weak D call TRBD1 (6 bases). V lost 4 bases and J 8 bases, leaving 11 bases between the germline ends. Germline-derived CDR1 and CDR2 are SGHVS and FQNEAQ. The CDR3 is 13 amino acids. The CDR3 nucleotides read TGTGCCAGCAGCTCCAGACAGGCGGGGGAGCTGTTTTTT. Protein sequence: CASSSRQAGELFF.

The chain links TRBV10-2 to TRBJ1-6; D ambiguous. Per germline, CDR1 WSHSY and CDR2 SAAADI. The V end was cut by 2 bases, the J end by 8 bases, with 7 bases between. The CDR3 consists of 13 residues. CDR3 coding DNA: TGCGCCAGCAGTGAGGGCAGCCATTCACCCCTCCACTTT. Amino acids: CASSEGSHSPLHF.

Here the CDR3 reads CASSYTRPSSGRREYEQFF. For the CDR3, the DNA is TGTGCCAGCAGTTACACTAGGCCCTCAAGCGGGAGACGGGAATATGAGCAGTTCTTC. This chain joins TRBV6-2 or TRBV6-3 and TRBJ2-1; 8 bases agree with TRBD2. J gave up 8 bases and V 2 bases, and 20 bases lay outside the gene matches. Germline V gives CDR1 MNHEY, CDR2 SVGEGT. The CDR3 runs to 19 residues.

The rearrangement joins TRBV20-1 to TRBJ2-6; weak D call: TRBD2 (6 bases). Trimming left V 5 bases short and J 0 bases short, with 14 bases between. CDR3 length equals 16 residues. Per germline, CDR1 DFQATT and CDR2 SNEGSKA (reference sequence). CDR3 amino acids: CSAGGTPRSGANVLTF. CDR3 DNA sequence: TGCAGTGCTGGCGGGACTCCCCGCTCTGGGGCCAACGTCCTGACTTTC.

This clonotype was detected many times. J is TRBJ1-1 and V is TRBV24-1; D may be TRBD1 (6 bases). The CDR3 extends over 15 amino acids. V lost 8 bases to trimming and J lost 6 bases, with 21 bases between them. Looked up from germline, CDR1 is KGHDR and CDR2 is SFDVKD. The CDR3 here is CATMGARGAPPEAFF. DNA of the CDR3: TGTGCCACCATGGGGGCGAGGGGAGCCCCCCCTGAAGCTTTCTTT.

The chain recombines TRBV1 with TRBJ1-6; the D call in the table, TRBD1, was not verified against the DNA. TRBV1 is termed a pseudogene. There are 16 residues in the CDR3. CDR3 region: CTNGPGIRSYNSPLHF. The CDR3 DNA is TGCACCAATGGGCCAGGTATACGCTCCTATAATTCACCCCTCCACTTT.

This clonotype was seen a few times. CDR3 coding DNA: TGTGCCAGCAGTTACTCACATCTCTCTGGAAACACCATATATTTT. Its protein product is CASSYSHLSGNTIYF. The chain is built from TRBV6-5 and TRBJ1-3; D is unclear. Germline V gene sequence: CDR1 MNHEY, CDR2 SVGAGI. The CDR3 loop spans 15 amino acids. Trimming pared 0 bases from V and 0 bases from J, leaving 6 bases between.

This chain connects TRBV9 to TRBJ1-5, with D hard to call. The CDR3 extends over 14 amino acids. Per the germline V gene, CDR1 is SGDLS and CDR2 is YYNGEE. V lost 0 bases to trimming and J lost 2 bases, with 6 bases between them. DNA of the CDR3: TGTGCCAGCAGCGTAGGGCAAGGCAATCAGCCCCAGCATTTT. It translates to CASSVGQGNQPQHF.

This clonotype was counted ten times or more. This chain connects TRBV6-5 to TRBJ1-2; D remains ambiguous. This CDR3 is built from 15 residues. The ends were cut back, 6 bases at V and 1 base at J, with 15 bases in the middle. CDR1 is MNHEY, CDR2 SVGAGI, per germline. The CDR3 nucleotides are TGTGCCAGCAGCCCCGGAGAGGCCTTTAACTATGGCTACACCTTC. Its translation: CASSPGEAFNYGYTF.

This clonotype showed up many times. This chain connects TRBV11-2 to TRBJ2-1, with 9 bases fitting TRBD2. After removal of 5 bases from V and 4 bases from J, the junction contained 9 bases not matched to a gene. The CDR3 spans 16 residues. Germline V gene lookup returns CDR1 SGHAT and CDR2 FQNNGV. This CDR3 reads CASSPSAGGYYNEQFF. CDR3 coding DNA: TGTGCCAGCAGCCCATCGGCGGGGGGGTATTACAATGAGCAGTTCTTC.

The V and J genes are TRBV5-4 and TRBJ1-2; 7 bases map to TRBD1. CDR1 SGHNT and CDR2 YYREEE come from the germline V gene (reference sequence). This CDR3 spans 14 amino acids. V lost 1 base to trimming and J lost 6 bases; unmatched junction nucleotides: 6. CDR3 nucleotides: TGTGCCAGCAGCTTGATTCAGGGGGGGAATGGCTACACCTTC. Translation gives CASSLIQGGNGYTF.

V usage is TRBV28 and J usage is TRBJ2-6, with D hard to call. V lost 5 bases and J 13 bases, leaving 12 bases between the germline ends. The CDR3 covers 12 residues. Germline V gene sequence: CDR1 MDHEN, CDR2 SYDVKM. The CDR3 bases are TGTGCCAGCAGTACCTACGACGGGGTCCTGACTTTC. Its protein is CASSTYDGVLTF.

This clonotype was recorded once. The gene calls are TRBV5-1 and TRBJ2-7, with 8 nucleotides matching TRBD1. J lost 4 bases, V lost 4 bases, and 13 bases had no gene match. This CDR3 region has 16 residues. CDR1 SGHRS and CDR2 YFSETQ come from the germline V gene. CDR3 region: CASSAPWTGNQYEQYF. CDR3 DNA: TGCGCCAGCAGCGCCCCGTGGACAGGGAATCAATACGAGCAGTACTTC. Full variable domain (missing parts from reference TRBV5-1 and TRBJ2-7): KAGVTQTPRYLIKTRGQQVTLSCSPISGHRSVSWYQQTPGQGLQFLFEYFSETQRNKGNFPGRFSGRQFSNSRSEMNVSTLELGDSALYLCASSAPWTGNQYEQYFGPGTRLTVT.

The rearrangement uses TRBV5-1 and TRBJ1-1, with 7 positions matching TRBD1. This CDR3 is built from 13 residues. The J segment lost 4 bases and the V segment lost 4 bases, leaving 4 bases of the junction unmatched. The germline V gene encodes CDR1 SGHRS and CDR2 YFSETQ. This CDR3 is CASSGTAPTEAFF. The CDR3 coding sequence is TGCGCCAGCAGCGGGACAGCCCCCACTGAAGCTTTCTTT.

This CDR3 reads CASSQLTGMGYTF. CDR3 DNA: TGTGCCAGCAGCCAATTAACAGGGATGGGCTACACCTTC. The chain joins TRBV3-1 to TRBJ1-2; D possibly corresponds to TRBD1 (6 bases). Per the germline V gene, CDR1 is LGHDT and CDR2 is YNNKEL (reference sequence). The CDR3 runs 13 residues. V lost 2 bases and J lost 8, with 12 bases in between. Looking up the rest from reference TRBV3-1 and TRBJ1-2 gives the full variable domain: DTAVSQTPKYLVTQMGNDKSIKCEQNLGHDTMYWYKQDSKKFLKIMFSYNNKELIINETVPNRFSPKSPDKAHLNLHINSLELGDSAVYFCASSQLTGMGYTFGSGTRLTVV.

The table lists this clonotype with many counts. V gene TRBV4-1 combines with J gene TRBJ2-7; 7 nucleotides align to TRBD2. The CDR3 contains 14 residues. The J segment lost 3 bases and the V segment lost 4 bases, leaving 6 bases of the junction unmatched. The germline V gene has CDR1 MGHRA and CDR2 YSYEKL. CDR3 amino acids: CASSRARGNYEQYV. Written as DNA, the CDR3 is TGCGCCAGCAGCCGAGCGCGGGGGAACTACGAGCAGTACGTC.

The chain links TRBV4-1 to TRBJ1-2, with D possibly matching TRBD1 (5 bases). CDR1 MGHRA and CDR2 YSYEKL come from the germline V gene. With 6 bases removed from V and 1 base from J, the gap between germline ends came to 9 bases. The CDR3 contains 13 residues. In nucleotides, the CDR3 is TGCGCCAGCAGTGTGGGACTTAACTATGGCTACACCTTC. This gives the protein CASSVGLNYGYTF.

This clonotype was seen repeatedly, ten times or more. In DNA form, the CDR3 reads TGTGCCAGCAGCTTGCAGGACACTGAAGCTTTCTTT. Encoded protein: CASSLQDTEAFF. The V and J genes are TRBV7-9 and TRBJ1-1; D not certain. With 3 bases removed from V and 3 bases from J, the gap between germline ends came to 5 bases. The germline CDR1 and CDR2 sequences are SEHNR and FQNEAQ (reference sequence). CDR3 length: 12 residues.

This clonotype was observed a few times. The rearrangement links TRBV5-1 to TRBJ1-5; 7 positions match TRBD1. CDR3 length equals 15 residues. J gave up 3 bases and V 4 bases, and 7 bases lay outside the gene matches. From germline, CDR1 is SGHRS and CDR2 YFSETQ. CDR3 amino acids: CASSVTGTDNQPQHF. DNA for the CDR3: TGCGCCAGCAGCGTGACCGGGACAGACAATCAGCCCCAGCATTTT.